This T cell receptor beta chain was obtained from a study of blood T cell repertoires in COVID-19. Across the whole study: PBMCs, B-cell-depleted T cells, or T cells provided the cDNA or gDNA that made up the material.

Only in-frame clones appear in the TCRdb table, and some are missing; sequencing was by immunoSEQ multiplex PCR. The table includes some 200,000 clones, roughly 86% detected once. This clonotype was obtained from a woman in her forties or fifties with active or convalescent COVID-19. The specimen was peripheral blood.

CDR3 protein: CAISMDRDFRSPLHF. The CDR3 DNA sequence: TGTGCCATCAGCATGGACCGGGATTTCCGATCACCCCTCCACTTT. This chain joins TRBV10-3 and TRBJ1-6; the D is unclear. This CDR3 contains 15 residues. Trimming stripped 6 bases from V and 10 bases from J, with 19 bases between. CDR1 and CDR2 from the germline V gene are ENHRY and SYGVKD.